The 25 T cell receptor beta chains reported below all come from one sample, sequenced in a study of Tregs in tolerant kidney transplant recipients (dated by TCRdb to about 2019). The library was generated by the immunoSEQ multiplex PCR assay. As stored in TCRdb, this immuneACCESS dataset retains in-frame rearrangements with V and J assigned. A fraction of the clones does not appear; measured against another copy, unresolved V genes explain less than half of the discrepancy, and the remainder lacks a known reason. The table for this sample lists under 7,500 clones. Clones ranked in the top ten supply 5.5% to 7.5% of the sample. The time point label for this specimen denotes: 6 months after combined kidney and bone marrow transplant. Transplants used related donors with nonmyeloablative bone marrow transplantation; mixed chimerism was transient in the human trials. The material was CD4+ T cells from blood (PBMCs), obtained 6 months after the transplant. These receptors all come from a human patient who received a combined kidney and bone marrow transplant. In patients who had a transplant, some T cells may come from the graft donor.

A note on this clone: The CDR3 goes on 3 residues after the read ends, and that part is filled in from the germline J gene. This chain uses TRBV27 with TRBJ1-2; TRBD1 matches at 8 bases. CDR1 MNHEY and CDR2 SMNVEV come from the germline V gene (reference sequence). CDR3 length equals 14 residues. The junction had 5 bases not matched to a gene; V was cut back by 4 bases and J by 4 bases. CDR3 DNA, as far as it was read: TGTGCCAGCAGTTATGGGACAGGCCGCTATGGC. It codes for CASSYGTGRYG. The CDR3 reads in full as CASSYGTGRYGYTF.

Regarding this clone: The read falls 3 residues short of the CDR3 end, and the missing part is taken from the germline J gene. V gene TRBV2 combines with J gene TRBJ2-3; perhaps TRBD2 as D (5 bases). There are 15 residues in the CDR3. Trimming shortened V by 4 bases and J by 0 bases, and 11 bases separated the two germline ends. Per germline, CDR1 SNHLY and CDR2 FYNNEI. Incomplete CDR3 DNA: TGTGCCAGCAGTGGGGTAGCGCTGAGCACAGATACG. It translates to CASSGVALSTDT. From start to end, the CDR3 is CASSGVALSTDTQYF.

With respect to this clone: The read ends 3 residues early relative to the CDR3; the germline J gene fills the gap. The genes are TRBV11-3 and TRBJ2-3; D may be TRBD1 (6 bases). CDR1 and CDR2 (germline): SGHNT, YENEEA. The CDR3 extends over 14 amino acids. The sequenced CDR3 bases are TGTGCCAGCAGCTTAAGTACAGGGAAAGACACG. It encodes CASSLSTGKDT. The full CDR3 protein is CASSLSTGKDTQYF.

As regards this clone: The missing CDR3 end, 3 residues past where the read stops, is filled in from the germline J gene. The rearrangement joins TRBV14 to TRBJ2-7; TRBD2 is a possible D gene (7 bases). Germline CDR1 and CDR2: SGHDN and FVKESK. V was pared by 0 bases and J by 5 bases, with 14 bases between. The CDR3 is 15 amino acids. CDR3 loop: CASSQDRGRAHEQYF. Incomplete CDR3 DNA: TGTGCCAGCAGCCAAGATAGGGGGAGGGCCCACGAG.

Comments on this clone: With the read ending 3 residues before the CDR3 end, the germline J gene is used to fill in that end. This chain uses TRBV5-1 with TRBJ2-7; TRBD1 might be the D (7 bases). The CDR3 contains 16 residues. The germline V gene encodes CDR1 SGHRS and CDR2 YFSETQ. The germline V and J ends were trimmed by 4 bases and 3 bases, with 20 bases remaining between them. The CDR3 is CASSPPVQGGGYEQYF. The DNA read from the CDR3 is TGCGCCAGCAGCCCCCCCGTCCAGGGGGGAGGCTACGAG.

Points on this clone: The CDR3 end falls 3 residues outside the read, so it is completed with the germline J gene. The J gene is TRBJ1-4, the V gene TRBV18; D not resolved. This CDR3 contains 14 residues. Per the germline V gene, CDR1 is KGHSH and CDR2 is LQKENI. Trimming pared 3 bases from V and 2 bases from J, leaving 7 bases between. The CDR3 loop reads CASSPSRTNEKLFF. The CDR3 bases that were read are TGTGCCAGCTCACCTTCTCGGACTAATGAAAAA.

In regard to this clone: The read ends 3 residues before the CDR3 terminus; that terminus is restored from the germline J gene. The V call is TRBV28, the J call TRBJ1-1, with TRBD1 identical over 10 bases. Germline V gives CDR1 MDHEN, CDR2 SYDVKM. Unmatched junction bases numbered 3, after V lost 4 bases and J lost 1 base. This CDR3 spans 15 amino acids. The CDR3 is CASSSDRGRNTEAFF. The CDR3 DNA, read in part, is TGTGCCAGCAGTTCAGACAGGGGGCGGAACACTGAA.

The CDR3 spells CASSQGSGRTGELFF. The DNA read from the CDR3 is TGTGCCAGCAGCCAAGGTTCAGGGCGGACCGGGGAG. V is TRBV3-1 (or the pseudogene TRBV3-2) and J is TRBJ2-2; possibly TRBD1 for D (5 bases). The read ends 3 residues shy of where the CDR3 ends; the end is completed using the germline J gene. This CDR3 region has 15 residues. With 1 base removed from V and 5 bases from J, the gap between germline ends came to 11 bases. The germline V gene has CDR1 LGHDT and CDR2 YNNKEL (reference sequence).

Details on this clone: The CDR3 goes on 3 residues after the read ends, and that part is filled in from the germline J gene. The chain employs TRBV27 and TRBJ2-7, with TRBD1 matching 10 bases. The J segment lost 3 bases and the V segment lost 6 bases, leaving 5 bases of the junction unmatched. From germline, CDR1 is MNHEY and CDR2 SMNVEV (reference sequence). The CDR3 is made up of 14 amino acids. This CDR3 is CASRRTGGHYEQYF. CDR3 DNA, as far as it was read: TGTGCCAGCAGACGGACAGGGGGTCACTACGAG.

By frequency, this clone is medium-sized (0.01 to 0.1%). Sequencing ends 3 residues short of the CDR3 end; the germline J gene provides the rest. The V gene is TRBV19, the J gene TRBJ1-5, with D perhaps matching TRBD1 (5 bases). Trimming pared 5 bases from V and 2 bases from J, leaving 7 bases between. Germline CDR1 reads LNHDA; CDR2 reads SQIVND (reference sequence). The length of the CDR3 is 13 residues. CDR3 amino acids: CASSLQGNQPQHF. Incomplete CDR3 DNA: TGTGCCAGTAGTTTACAGGGCAATCAGCCC.

CDR3 DNA (partial): TGTGCCAGCAGCTTAGAGGGGGCGAACACTGAA. This codes for CASSLEGANTE. The full-length CDR3 reads as CASSLEGANTEAFF. The gene calls are TRBV11-2 and TRBJ1-1, with D possibly matching TRBD1 (6 bases). The read gets to within 3 residues of the CDR3 end, and the germline J gene fills in the rest. V lost 0 bases and J lost 1, with 6 bases in between. Germline V CDR1 and CDR2: SGHAT, FQNNGV. The CDR3 runs 14 residues.

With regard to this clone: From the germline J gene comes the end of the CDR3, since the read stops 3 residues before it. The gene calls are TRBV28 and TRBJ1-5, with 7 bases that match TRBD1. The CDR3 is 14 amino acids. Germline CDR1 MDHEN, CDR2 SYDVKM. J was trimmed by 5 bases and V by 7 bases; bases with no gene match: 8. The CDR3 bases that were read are TGTGCCAGCAATTCCTACCAGGGGGATCAGCCC. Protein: CASNSYQGDQP. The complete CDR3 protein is CASNSYQGDQPQHF. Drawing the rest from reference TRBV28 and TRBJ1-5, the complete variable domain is DVKVTQSSRYLVKRTGEKVFLECVQDMDHENMFWYRQDPGLGLRLIYFSYDVKMKEKGDIPEGYSVSREKKERFSLILESASTNQTSMYLCASNSYQGDQPQHFGDGTRLSIL.

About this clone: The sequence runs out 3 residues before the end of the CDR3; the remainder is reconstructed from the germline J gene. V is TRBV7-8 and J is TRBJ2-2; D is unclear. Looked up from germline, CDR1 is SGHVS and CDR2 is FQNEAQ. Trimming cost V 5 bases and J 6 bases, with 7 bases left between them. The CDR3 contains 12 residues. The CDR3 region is CASSHVPGELFF. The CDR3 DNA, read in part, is TGTGCCAGCAGCCATGTCCCCGGGGAG.

The CDR3 loop reads CASSLGAGATDTQYF. The part of the CDR3 DNA that was read is TGTGCCAGCAGTTTAGGAGCGGGGGCCACAGATACG. J is TRBJ2-3 and V is TRBV28; 8 nucleotides match TRBD2. The read finishes 3 residues shy of the CDR3 end, and the germline J gene is used to complete it. The germline V gene encodes CDR1 MDHEN and CDR2 SYDVKM. The V segment lost 2 bases and the J segment 2 bases; nucleotides outside the gene matches: 3. The CDR3 runs 15 residues.

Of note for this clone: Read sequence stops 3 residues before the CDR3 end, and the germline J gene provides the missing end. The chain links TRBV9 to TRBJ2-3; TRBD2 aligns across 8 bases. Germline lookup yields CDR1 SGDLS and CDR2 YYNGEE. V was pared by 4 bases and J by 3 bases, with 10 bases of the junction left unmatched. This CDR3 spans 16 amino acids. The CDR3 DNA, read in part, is TGTGCCAGCAGCCCGGGGGGGAGGGCCACGACAGATACG. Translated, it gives CASSPGGRATTDT. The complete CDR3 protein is CASSPGGRATTDTQYF.

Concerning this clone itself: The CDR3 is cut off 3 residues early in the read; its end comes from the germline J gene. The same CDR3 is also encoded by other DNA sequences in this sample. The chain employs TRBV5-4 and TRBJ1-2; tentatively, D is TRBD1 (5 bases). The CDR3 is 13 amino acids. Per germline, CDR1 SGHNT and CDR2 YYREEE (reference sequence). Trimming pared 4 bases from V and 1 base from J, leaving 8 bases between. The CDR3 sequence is CASSPDSNYGYTF. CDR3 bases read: TGTGCCAGCAGCCCAGACAGTAACTATGGC.

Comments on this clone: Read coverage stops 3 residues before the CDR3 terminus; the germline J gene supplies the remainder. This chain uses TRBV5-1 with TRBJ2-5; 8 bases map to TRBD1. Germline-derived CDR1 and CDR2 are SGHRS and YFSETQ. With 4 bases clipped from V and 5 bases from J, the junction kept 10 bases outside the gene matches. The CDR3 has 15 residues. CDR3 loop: CASSATSGGRETQYF. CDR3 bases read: TGCGCCAGCAGCGCAACCTCAGGGGGCAGGGAGACC.

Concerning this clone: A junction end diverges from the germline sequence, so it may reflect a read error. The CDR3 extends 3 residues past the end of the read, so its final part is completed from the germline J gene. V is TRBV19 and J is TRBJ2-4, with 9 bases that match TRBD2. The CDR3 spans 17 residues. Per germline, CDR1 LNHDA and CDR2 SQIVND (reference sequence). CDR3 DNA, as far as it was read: TGTGCCAGCAGTAGGGCTAGCGGGAATGGGGCCAAAAACATT. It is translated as CASSRASGNGAKNI. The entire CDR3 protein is CASSRASGNGAKNIQYF.

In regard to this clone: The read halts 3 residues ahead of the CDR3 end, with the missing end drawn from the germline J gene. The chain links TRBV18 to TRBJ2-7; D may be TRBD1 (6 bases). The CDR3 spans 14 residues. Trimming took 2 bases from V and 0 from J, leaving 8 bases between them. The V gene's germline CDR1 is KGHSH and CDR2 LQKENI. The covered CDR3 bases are TGTGCCAGCTCACCAAGGGACAACTCCTACGAG. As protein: CASSPRDNSYE. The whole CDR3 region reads CASSPRDNSYEQYF.

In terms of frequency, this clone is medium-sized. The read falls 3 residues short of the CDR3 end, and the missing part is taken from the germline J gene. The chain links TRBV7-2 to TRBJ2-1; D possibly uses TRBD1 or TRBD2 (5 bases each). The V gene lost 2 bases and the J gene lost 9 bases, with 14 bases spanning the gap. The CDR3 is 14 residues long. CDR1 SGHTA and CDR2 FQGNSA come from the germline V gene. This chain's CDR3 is CASSLMGPGSEQFF. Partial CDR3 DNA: TGTGCCAGCAGCTTAATGGGTCCAGGGAGTGAG.

The CDR3: CASSEGTSGSIHEQYF. CDR3 DNA, as far as it was read: TGTGCCAGCAGCGAGGGTACTAGCGGGAGCATACACGAG. V usage is TRBV2 and J usage is TRBJ2-7; 11 bases fit TRBD2. The missing CDR3 end, 3 residues past where the read stops, is filled in from the germline J gene. V was pared by 6 bases and J by 5 bases, with 12 bases of the junction left unmatched. Germline V CDR1 and CDR2: SNHLY, FYNNEI. This CDR3 is 16 amino acids long.

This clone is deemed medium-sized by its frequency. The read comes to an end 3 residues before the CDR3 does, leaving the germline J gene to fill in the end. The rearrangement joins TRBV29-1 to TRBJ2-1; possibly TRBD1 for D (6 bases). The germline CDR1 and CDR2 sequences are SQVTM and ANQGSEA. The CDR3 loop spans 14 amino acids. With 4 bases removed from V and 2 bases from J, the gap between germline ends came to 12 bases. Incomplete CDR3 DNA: TGCAGCGTTGTATTCGGGGACACCTACAATGAG. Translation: CSVVFGDTYNE. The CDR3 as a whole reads CSVVFGDTYNEQFF.

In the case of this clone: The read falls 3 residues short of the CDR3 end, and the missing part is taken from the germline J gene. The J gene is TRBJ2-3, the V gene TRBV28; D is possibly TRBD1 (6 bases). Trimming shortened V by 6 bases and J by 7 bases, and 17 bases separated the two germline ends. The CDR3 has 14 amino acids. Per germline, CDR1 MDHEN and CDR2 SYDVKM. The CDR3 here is CASSPPTGEHTQYF. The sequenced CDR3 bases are TGTGCCAGCAGCCCGCCGACAGGCGAACATACG.

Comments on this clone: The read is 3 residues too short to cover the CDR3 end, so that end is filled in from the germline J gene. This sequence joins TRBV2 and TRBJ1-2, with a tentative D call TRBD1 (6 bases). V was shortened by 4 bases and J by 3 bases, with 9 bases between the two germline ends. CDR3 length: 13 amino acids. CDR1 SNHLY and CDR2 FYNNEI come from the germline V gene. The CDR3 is CASSVDRYYGYTF. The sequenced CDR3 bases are TGTGCCAGCAGTGTGGACAGATACTATGGC.

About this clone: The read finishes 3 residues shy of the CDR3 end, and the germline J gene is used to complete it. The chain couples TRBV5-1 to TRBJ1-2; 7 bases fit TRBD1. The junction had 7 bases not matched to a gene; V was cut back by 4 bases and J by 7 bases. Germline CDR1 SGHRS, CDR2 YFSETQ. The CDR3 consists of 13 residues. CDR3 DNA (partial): TGCGCCAGCAGCGCCACAGGGGCGGGTGGC. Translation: CASSATGAGG. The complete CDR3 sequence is CASSATGAGGYTF.